The text below deals with one T cell receptor beta chain. This entry comes from a study of blood T cell repertoires in COVID-19. Study at large: Acute-phase and convalescent COVID-19 samples originated in the United States, Italy and Spain. The cDNA or gDNA used as material had been derived from T cells, B-cell-depleted T cells, or PBMCs.

Libraries were prepared by immunoSEQ multiplex PCR; TCRdb keeps only in-frame clonotypes and omits some of them. The profile covers 180,000 or so clones, with roughly 79% appearing a single time and about 11% taken by the ten largest. Sequences were obtained from peripheral blood. This clonotype was sampled from a woman between 40 and 50 years old with COVID-19, enrolled during active disease.

The CDR3 spells CASREQGAGAEAFF. CDR3 coding DNA: TGTGCCAGCAGGGAACAGGGGGCCGGGGCTGAAGCTTTCTTT. This rearrangement joins TRBV2 to TRBJ1-1; 9 nucleotides match TRBD1. In germline, CDR1 is SNHLY, CDR2 FYNNEI. CDR3 length equals 14 residues. J was trimmed by 6 bases and V by 6 bases; bases with no gene match: 8.